The 17 T cell receptor beta chains reported below all come from one sample, sequenced in a study of technical replicates of blood from several donors. Repertoires were generated with immunoSEQ multiplex PCR, while TCRdb's copy carries only in-frame clones and drops some. Here the sample spans fewer than 90,000 clones, just under 95% being singletons. The sample consisted of T cells isolated from PBMCs. The source of these receptors is a human donor in good health.

J is TRBJ1-1 and V is TRBV9; D is uncertain. CDR1 and CDR2 from the germline V gene are SGDLS and YYNGEE. V was shortened by 0 bases and J by 6 bases, with 9 bases between the two germline ends. CDR3 size: 13 residues. Here the CDR3 DNA reads TGTGCCAGCAGCGTAGGGGCAGGCCCTGAAGCTTTCTTT. It specifies CASSVGAGPEAFF. The variable domain in full, completed from reference TRBV9 and TRBJ1-1, reads DSGVTQTPKHLITATGQRVTLRCSPRSGDLSVYWYQQSLDQGLQFLIQYYNGEERAKGNILERFSAQQFPDLHSELNLSSLELGDSALYFCASSVGAGPEAFFGQGTRLTVV.

The chain is built from TRBV12-2 and TRBJ1-5; TRBD1, the table's D call, was not compared with the DNA. TRBV12-2 is listed as a pseudogene. This CDR3 spans 14 amino acids. The CDR3 sequence: CASRTDRYHQPQHF. The CDR3 bases are TGTGCAAGTCGCACCGACAGGTATCATCAGCCCCAGCATTTT.

This clone turned up a few times. The rearrangement uses TRBV5-1 and TRBJ2-1, with 8 bases fitting TRBD2. Germline V gives CDR1 SGHRS, CDR2 YFSETQ. V lost 3 bases and J lost 7; bases outside the gene matches: 6. This CDR3 comprises 14 residues. The CDR3 DNA sequence: TGCGCCAGCAGCTGGACTAGCCCGGAGAATGAGCAGTTCTTC. It translates to CASSWTSPENEQFF.

The gene calls are TRBV7-2 and TRBJ2-5; TRBD1 aligns across 7 bases. The germline gives CDR1 SGHTA, CDR2 FQGNSA. The CDR3 runs to 14 residues. V trimming: 3 bases; J trimming: 2 bases; junction bases outside the gene matches: 3. CDR3 sequence: CASSFSGQQETQYF. The CDR3 nucleotides are TGTGCCAGCAGCTTTTCGGGACAGCAAGAGACCCAGTACTTC.

This clone was recorded only once. V usage is TRBV11-2 and J usage is TRBJ1-2, with TRBD1 identical over 12 bases. Germline V gene data show CDR1 as SGHAT and CDR2 as FQNNGV. The CDR3 loop spans 17 amino acids. With 4 bases clipped from V and 4 bases from J, the junction kept 10 bases outside the gene matches. CDR3 bases: TGTGCCAGCAGCTCCACGCCGGGACAGGGGGCGGCCTATGGCTACACCTTC. Protein sequence: CASSSTPGQGAAYGYTF.

This clone was observed once. The chain carries TRBV10-3 and TRBJ2-3; 14 bases align to TRBD2. Losses at the gene ends were 9 bases for V and 3 bases for J; bases not matched to a gene: 2. This CDR3 is 14 amino acids long. Germline V gives CDR1 ENHRY, CDR2 SYGVKD. CDR3 bases: TGTGCCATTCGACTAGCGGGAGGGACAGATACGCAGTATTTT. Amino acid sequence: CAIRLAGGTDTQYF.

The chain has TRBV10-3 and TRBJ2-3, with 12 bases fitting TRBD2. The V and J ends lost 10 bases and 4 bases, in that order; junction bases with no gene match: 9. This CDR3 region has 15 residues. The germline V gene has CDR1 ENHRY and CDR2 SYGVKD. CDR3 coding DNA: TGTGCCACCAGCCGACTAGCGGGAGAGGCAGATACGCAGTATTTT. Its translation is CATSRLAGEADTQYF.

This chain links TRBV5-6 with TRBJ1-2; D remains unclear. The ends were cut back, 2 bases at V and 5 bases at J, with 7 bases in the middle. This CDR3 region has 12 residues. The germline V gene encodes CDR1 SGHDT and CDR2 YYEEEE. CDR3 bases: TGTGCCAGCAGCTTTCCCCAATATGGCTACACCTTC. This translates into CASSFPQYGYTF.

V gene TRBV5-4 combines with J gene TRBJ2-2; TRBD1 matches 9 bases. The V gene end was trimmed by 3 bases and the J gene end by 6 bases; junction bases not matched to a gene: 9. There are 16 residues in the CDR3. Germline V gene sequence: CDR1 SGHNT, CDR2 YYREEE (reference sequence). As DNA, the CDR3 is TGTGCCAGCAGCTATCTAGTACAGGGGGCCTCCGGGGAGCTGTTTTTT. Its translation: CASSYLVQGASGELFF.

The genes are TRBV5-8 and TRBJ2-2; D gene ambiguous. Germline lookup yields CDR1 SGHTS and CDR2 YDEGEE. This CDR3 has 14 residues. The V end lost 1 base, the J end lost 1 base, and 5 bases lay between the germline ends. For the CDR3, the DNA is TGTGCCAGCAGCTTGTTACTGAACACCGGGGAGCTGTTTTTT. It codes for CASSLLLNTGELFF.

The chain is built from TRBV19 and TRBJ2-2, with 12 bases matching TRBD2. The CDR3 extends over 17 amino acids. V was pared by 5 bases and J by 4 bases, with 8 bases of the junction left unmatched. Germline V CDR1 and CDR2: LNHDA, SQIVND (reference sequence). The CDR3 region is CASSVTSGRTGTGELFF. The DNA of the CDR3 is TGTGCCAGTAGTGTAACTAGCGGGAGGACGGGCACCGGGGAGCTGTTTTTT.

V is TRBV5-4 and J is TRBJ2-7; no clear D. Looked up from germline, CDR1 is SGHNT and CDR2 is YYREEE (reference sequence). Trimming cost V 0 bases and J 1 base, with 14 bases left between them. The length of the CDR3 is 16 residues. The CDR3 DNA reads TGTGCCAGCAGCTTGGACAGAGACCAGATATCCTACGAGCAGTACTTC. It is translated as CASSLDRDQISYEQYF.

The V call is TRBV2, the J call TRBJ2-5; 9 bases align to TRBD2. The V gene's germline CDR1 is SNHLY and CDR2 FYNNEI. J gave up 5 bases and V 6 bases, and 7 bases lay outside the gene matches. CDR3 length: 14 residues. The CDR3 DNA is TGTGCCAGCAGGCGGGAGGGCCCGTGGGAGACCCAGTACTTC. Its translation: CASRREGPWETQYF. Variable domain in full (rest from reference TRBV2 and TRBJ2-5): EPEVTQTPSHQVTQMGQEVILRCVPISNHLYFYWYRQILGQKVEFLVSFYNNEISEKSEIFDDQFSVERPDGSNFTLKIRSTKLEDSAMYFCASRREGPWETQYFGPGTRLLVL.

The chain combines TRBV7-9 with TRBJ2-2, with D perhaps matching TRBD2 (5 bases). CDR1 is SEHNR and CDR2 is FQNEAQ in the germline V gene (reference sequence). The CDR3 is made up of 14 amino acids. V was trimmed by 2 bases and J by 5 bases, leaving 9 bases between them. The CDR3 nucleotides are TGTGCCAGCAGCTTAAGCGCGGGTACCGGGGAGCTGTTTTTT. Translating it yields CASSLSAGTGELFF.

The rearrangement links TRBV19 to TRBJ2-3, with 9 bases matching TRBD2. The CDR3 covers 15 residues. V was clipped by 3 bases and J by 3 bases; unmatched bases: 4. CDR1 is LNHDA, CDR2 SQIVND, per germline (reference sequence). CDR3 loop: CASSMLSGRTDTQYF. In DNA form, the CDR3 reads TGTGCCAGTAGTATGTTAAGCGGGAGGACAGATACGCAGTATTTT.

The chain couples TRBV6-6 to TRBJ1-2; no definite D call. Germline CDR1 and CDR2: MNHNY and SVGAGI (reference sequence). This CDR3 comprises 11 residues. Trimming took 4 bases from V and 4 from J, leaving 4 bases between them. As DNA, the CDR3 is TGTGCCAGCAGTTCGGGCTATGGCTACACCTTC. Protein: CASSSGYGYTF.

The rearrangement joins TRBV4-3 to TRBJ2-6; 10 bases are a match to TRBD1. V dropped 4 bases and J dropped 2; count of bases not matched to a gene: 11. The CDR3 consists of 19 residues. Germline CDR1 LGHNA, CDR2 YSLEER. CDR3 sequence: CASSRLTGQGKTGANVLTF. In nucleotides, the CDR3 is TGCGCCAGCAGCCGCTTAACGGGACAGGGGAAAACTGGGGCCAACGTCCTGACTTTC.